This entry describes one T cell receptor (beta chain). The data stem from a study of blood T cell repertoires in COVID-19. Across the whole study: The study drew acute and convalescent COVID-19 samples from the United States, Italy and Spain. PBMCs, B-cell-depleted T cells, or T cells were the source of the cDNA or gDNA that made up the material.

Methods used by the authors: Amplified reference gene primers provided the basis for estimating nucleated cell counts. TCRdb's copy holds only in-frame clones and misses some; the assay was immunoSEQ multiplex PCR. V and J calls and clone size come straight from that table; D and trimming were deduced from the DNA. The table lists 110,000 to 150,000 clones, around 84% of them singletons. Germline values: CDR1 MNHEY, CDR2 SMNVEV (reference sequence). The CDR3 has 13 residues. Losses at the gene ends were 6 bases for V and 1 base for J; bases not matched to a gene: 2. The rearrangement links TRBV27 to TRBJ2-5, with 7 nucleotides matching TRBD2. Material: peripheral blood. The clonotype was recovered from a human donor in a cohort sampled during active COVID-19. The CDR3 region is CASSWGGQETQYF. CDR3 bases: TGTGCCAGCAGCTGGGGGGGCCAAGAGACCCAGTACTTC.